These T cell receptor beta chains were read from a single sample in a study of cytomegalovirus exposure and HLA in healthy donors. Repertoires were generated with immunoSEQ multiplex PCR, while TCRdb's copy carries only in-frame clones and drops some. The sample contains 100,000 to 150,000 clones, 90% to 96% of which appear only once. Sequenced material: PBMCs. Receptor source: a man between 18 and 29 years old in good health and CMV-seronegative. Each CDR3 is given with its conserved first and last residue. Each record gives: CDR3 DNA, CDR3 protein, J gene, V gene, D gene, clone size. A D gene is named only where the DNA matches it firmly. Size is omitted from some rows. Given values are once, few, many or a class for expanded clones.

TGTGCCAGCAGCTTACGAGCGGGAGGGCCGGGCGAGACCCAGTACTTC CASSLRAGGPGETQYF TRBJ2-5 TRBV7-2 TRBD2 -
TGTGCCAGCCGCTCGAGGGACAGGGGGCTTGACGAGCAGTACTTC CASRSRDRGLDEQYF TRBJ2-7 TRBV11-3 TRBD1 -
TGCGCCAGCAGCTTGGGCCCCCGGGAGGGCGGCTATGGCTACACCTTC CASSLGPREGGYGYTF TRBJ1-2 TRBV5-1 - -
TGTGCCAGCAGTTTCGTTGGACGCGGGAGCAATCAGCCCCAGCATTTT CASSFVGRGSNQPQHF TRBJ1-5 TRBV28 - -
TGTGCCAGCGGGACGGGGGGTGAGCAGTTCTTC CASGTGGEQFF TRBJ2-1 TRBV6-5 TRBD2 -
TGTGCCAGTAGTATCTTAGAGGCCCAAGGCCGGAACACTGAAGCTTTCTTT CASSILEAQGRNTEAFF TRBJ1-1 TRBV19 - once
TGTGCCAGCAGTTTCTTCGGACAGGTGGGTTTCTACGAGCAGTACTTC CASSFFGQVGFYEQYF TRBJ2-7 TRBV28 TRBD1 -
TGTGCAAGTCGCCGGAGGAAAAGCAGGAAATCCTACAATGAGCAGTTCTTC CASRRRKSRKSYNEQFF TRBJ2-1 TRBV12-2 - once
TGTGCCAGTAGTATGATAGGGAGGGGGAATGAGCAGTTCTTC CASSMIGRGNEQFF TRBJ2-1 TRBV19 - -
TGTGCCAGCAGTGGACAGGGCACCTACGAGCAGTACTTC CASSGQGTYEQYF TRBJ2-7 TRBV9 TRBD1 -
TGTGCCAGCAGCCCTGAGCGGGAGGGGGATGAGCAGTTCTTC CASSPEREGDEQFF TRBJ2-1 TRBV4-2 TRBD2 -
TGTGCCAGCAGCTTAGGCTATCTCTCCTACAATGAGCAGTTCTTC CASSLGYLSYNEQFF TRBJ2-1 TRBV11-3 - once
TGTGCCAGCTTAATGGAACGGGGGGGCGGCACAGATACGCAGTATTTT CASLMERGGGTDTQYF TRBJ2-3 TRBV28 TRBD2 -
TGTGCCATTTCTCCCGCACATAACACCGGGGAGCTGTTTTTT CAISPAHNTGELFF TRBJ2-2 TRBV19 - -
TGTGCCAGTAGTATAACAGCTAACACTGAAGCTTTCTTT CASSITANTEAFF TRBJ1-1 TRBV19 - -
TGTGCCAGCAACCCAGGGTACGGCCAAGAGACCCAGTACTTC CASNPGYGQETQYF TRBJ2-5 TRBV27 - once
TGTGCCAGTTACGAAGCGGGAGGGCCTTCCAATGAGCAGTTCTTC CASYEAGGPSNEQFF TRBJ2-1 TRBV2 TRBD2 -
TGTGCCAGCAGACCCCGACTAGCGTCCTCTCTTGGCACCGGGGAGCTGTTTTTT CASRPRLASSLGTGELFF TRBJ2-2 TRBV5-4 TRBD2 -
TGTGCCAGCAGTGAATTGGGGACTAGCGGGAGTCGGGGGACCGGGGAGCTGTTTTTT CASSELGTSGSRGTGELFF TRBJ2-2 TRBV6-1 TRBD2 -
TGTGCCAGCAGTCCAAACAGGGTGGGGCGCACTGAAGCTTTCTTT CASSPNRVGRTEAFF TRBJ1-1 TRBV28 - -
TGTGCCAGCAGTTTGGGAGGTATGGCAGATACGCAGTATTTT CASSLGGMADTQYF TRBJ2-3 TRBV27 - -
TGCGCCAGCAGCTTGGAGCTCTCTGGAAACACCATATATTTT CASSLELSGNTIYF TRBJ1-3 TRBV5-1 - -
TGTGCCAGCAGCGTAGATAGCGGAGGGCTCCTAGGGCAGTACTTC CASSVDSGGLLGQYF TRBJ2-7 TRBV9 - -
TGTGCCACCAGGGGACTACAAGAGACCCAGTACTTC CATRGLQETQYF TRBJ2-5 TRBV15 TRBD2 -
TGTGCCAGTGGTGACTCCGGGACAGGGAGGGATGAGCAGTTCTTC CASGDSGTGRDEQFF TRBJ2-1 TRBV19 TRBD1 -
TGCAGCGTTGAGGGACAGGGGGCGGGCGGCTACACCTTC CSVEGQGAGGYTF TRBJ1-2 TRBV29-1 TRBD1 -
TGTGCCAGCAGCGTAGCTCGGGCTAGCGGGAACCCAGATACGCAGTATTTT CASSVARASGNPDTQYF TRBJ2-3 TRBV9 TRBD2 once
TGTGCCAGCAGCGTGGGGGGAGTTGAGCAGTTCTTC CASSVGGVEQFF TRBJ2-1 TRBV9 - -
TGTGCCAGCAGCTTAGTGGGGGCTAGCGGGGGCCGGGATACGCAGTATTTT CASSLVGASGGRDTQYF TRBJ2-3 TRBV7-2 TRBD2 -
TGTGCCAGCAGTTCCTCCGGGACAGGGGACCGGGGCTACGAGCAGTACTTC CASSSSGTGDRGYEQYF TRBJ2-7 TRBV28 TRBD1 -
TGCGCCAGCAGCCAAGAAGGGGTCGGTGGGGCTGAAGCTTTCTTT CASSQEGVGGAEAFF TRBJ1-1 TRBV4-3 - -
TGTGCCAGCAGCGTAGGGCAGGAGCAGTTCTTC CASSVGQEQFF TRBJ2-1 TRBV9 - few
TGTGCCAGCAGTTACTCAGACAGATACGAGCAGTACTTC CASSYSDRYEQYF TRBJ2-7 TRBV6-5 - -
TGTGCCAGTAGTATCACAGGAAATCAGCCCCAGCATTTT CASSITGNQPQHF TRBJ1-5 TRBV19 - -
TGCGCCAGCAGCTTGGACAGGGTTGAAAAACTGTTTTTT CASSLDRVEKLFF TRBJ1-4 TRBV5-1 - -
TGCGCCAGCGGTCTGGGCCTATATGCCTACGAGCAGTACTTC CASGLGLYAYEQYF TRBJ2-7 TRBV5-1 - -
TGTGCCAGCAGCGTAGGTTCATTCGGCACTGAAGCTTTCTTT CASSVGSFGTEAFF TRBJ1-1 TRBV7-9 - -
TGTGCCAGCAGCTTCATAGGACAGGGAAACACTGAAGCTTTCTTT CASSFIGQGNTEAFF TRBJ1-1 TRBV11-2 TRBD1 -
TGTGCCAGCAGTGAAGAGGGACTCACCCTACCTGGCGAGCAGTACTTC CASSEEGLTLPGEQYF TRBJ2-7 TRBV2 - -
TGCGCCAGCAGCCCCGGACAGGGGCGCACCGGGGAGCTGTTTTTT CASSPGQGRTGELFF TRBJ2-2 TRBV5-1 TRBD1 -
TGCGCCAGCAGCCCGGACAGCCTAATGGGGTCTGGGGCCAACGTCCTGACTTTC CASSPDSLMGSGANVLTF TRBJ2-6 TRBV5-1 - -
TGTGCCAGCAGCGCCCGACAGGTGGGGAACACTGAAGCTTTCTTT CASSARQVGNTEAFF TRBJ1-1 TRBV9 - -